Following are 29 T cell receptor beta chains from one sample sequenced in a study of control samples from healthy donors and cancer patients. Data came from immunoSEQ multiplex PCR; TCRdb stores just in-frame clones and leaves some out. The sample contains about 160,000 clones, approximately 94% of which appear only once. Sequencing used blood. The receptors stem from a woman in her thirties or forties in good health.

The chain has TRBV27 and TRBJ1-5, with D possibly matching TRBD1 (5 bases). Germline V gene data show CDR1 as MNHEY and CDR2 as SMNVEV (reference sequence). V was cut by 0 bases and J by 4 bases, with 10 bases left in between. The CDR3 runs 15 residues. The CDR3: CASSLSRGRNQPQHF. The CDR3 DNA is TGTGCCAGCAGTTTATCAAGGGGACGGAATCAGCCCCAGCATTTT.

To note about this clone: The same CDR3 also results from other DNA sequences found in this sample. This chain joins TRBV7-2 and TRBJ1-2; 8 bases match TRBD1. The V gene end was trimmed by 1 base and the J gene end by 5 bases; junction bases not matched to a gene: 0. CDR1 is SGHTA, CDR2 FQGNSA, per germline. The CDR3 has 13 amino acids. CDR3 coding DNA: TGTGCCAGCAGCTTAGGACAGGGGTATGGCTACACCTTC. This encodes CASSLGQGYGYTF.

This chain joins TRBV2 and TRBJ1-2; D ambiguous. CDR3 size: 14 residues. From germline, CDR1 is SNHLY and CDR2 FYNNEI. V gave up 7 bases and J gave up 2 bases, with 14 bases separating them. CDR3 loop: CASTIIKGNYGYTF. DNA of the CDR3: TGTGCCAGCACTATAATTAAAGGAAACTATGGCTACACCTTC.

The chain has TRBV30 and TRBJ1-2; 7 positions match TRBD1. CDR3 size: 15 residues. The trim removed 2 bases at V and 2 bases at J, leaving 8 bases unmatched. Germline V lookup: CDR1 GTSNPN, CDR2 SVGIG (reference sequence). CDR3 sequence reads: CAWSRAQGRNYGYTF. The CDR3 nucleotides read TGTGCCTGGAGTAGGGCACAGGGGAGGAACTATGGCTACACCTTC.

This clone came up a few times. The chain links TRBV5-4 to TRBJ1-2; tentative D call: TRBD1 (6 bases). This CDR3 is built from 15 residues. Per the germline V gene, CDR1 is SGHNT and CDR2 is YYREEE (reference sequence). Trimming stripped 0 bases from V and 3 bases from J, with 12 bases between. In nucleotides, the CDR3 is TGTGCCAGCAGCTTGGGTACAGGGTCCCACTATGGCTACACCTTC. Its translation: CASSLGTGSHYGYTF. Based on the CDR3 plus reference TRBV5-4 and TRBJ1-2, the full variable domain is ETGVTQSPTHLIKTRGQQVTLRCSSQSGHNTVSWYQQALGQGPQFIFQYYREEENGRGNFPPRFSGLQFPNYSSELNVNALELDDSALYLCASSLGTGSHYGYTFGSGTRLTVV.

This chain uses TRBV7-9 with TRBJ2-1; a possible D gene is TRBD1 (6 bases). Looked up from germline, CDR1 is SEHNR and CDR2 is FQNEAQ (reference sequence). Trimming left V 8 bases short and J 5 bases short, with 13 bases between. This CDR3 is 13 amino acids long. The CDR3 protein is CASGQGINNEQFF. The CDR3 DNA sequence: TGTGCCAGCGGGCAGGGGATTAACAATGAGCAGTTCTTC.

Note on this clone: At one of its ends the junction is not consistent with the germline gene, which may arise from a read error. The CDR3 DNA is TGTGCCAGCAGCCAAGGGCGCCTCAATTCCTACTACGGCTACACCTTC. Its protein product is CASSQGRLNSYYGYTF. The J gene is TRBJ1-2, the V gene TRBV4-2; D call uncertain. This CDR3 has 16 amino acids. Looked up from germline, CDR1 is LGHNA and CDR2 is YNFKEQ.

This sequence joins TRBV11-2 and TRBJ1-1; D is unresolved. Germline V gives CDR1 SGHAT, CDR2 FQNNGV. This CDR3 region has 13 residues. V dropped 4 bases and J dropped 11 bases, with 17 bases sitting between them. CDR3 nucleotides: TGTGCCAGCAGCTCCGCGGGGATAGATGGGGCTTTCTTT. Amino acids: CASSSAGIDGAFF.

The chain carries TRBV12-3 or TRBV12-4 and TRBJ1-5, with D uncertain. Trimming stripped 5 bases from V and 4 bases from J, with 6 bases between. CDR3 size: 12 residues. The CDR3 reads CASSVENQPQHF. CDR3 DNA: TGTGCCAGCAGTGTCGAGAATCAGCCCCAGCATTTT.

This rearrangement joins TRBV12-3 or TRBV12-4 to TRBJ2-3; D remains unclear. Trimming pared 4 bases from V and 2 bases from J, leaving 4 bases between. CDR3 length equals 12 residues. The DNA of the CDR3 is TGTGCCAGCAGTTATCACACAGATACGCAGTATTTT. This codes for CASSYHTDTQYF.

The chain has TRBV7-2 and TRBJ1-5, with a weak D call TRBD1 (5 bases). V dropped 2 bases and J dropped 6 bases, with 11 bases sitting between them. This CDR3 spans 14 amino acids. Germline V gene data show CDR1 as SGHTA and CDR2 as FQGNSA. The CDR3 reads CASSLNQGTQPQHF. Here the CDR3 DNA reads TGTGCCAGCAGCTTAAACCAGGGTACTCAGCCCCAGCATTTT.

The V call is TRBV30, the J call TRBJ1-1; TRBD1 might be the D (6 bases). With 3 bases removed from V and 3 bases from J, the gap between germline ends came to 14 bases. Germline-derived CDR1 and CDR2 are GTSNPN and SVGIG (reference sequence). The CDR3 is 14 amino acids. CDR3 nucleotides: TGTGCCTGGAGCCGCCAGGGGCAGGACACTGAAGCTTTCTTT. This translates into CAWSRQGQDTEAFF.

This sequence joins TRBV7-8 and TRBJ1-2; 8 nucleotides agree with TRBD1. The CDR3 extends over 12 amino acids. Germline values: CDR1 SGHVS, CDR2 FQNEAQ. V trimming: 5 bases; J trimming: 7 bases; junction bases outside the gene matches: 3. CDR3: CASSPGQGGYTF. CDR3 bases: TGTGCCAGCAGCCCCGGACAGGGTGGCTACACCTTC.

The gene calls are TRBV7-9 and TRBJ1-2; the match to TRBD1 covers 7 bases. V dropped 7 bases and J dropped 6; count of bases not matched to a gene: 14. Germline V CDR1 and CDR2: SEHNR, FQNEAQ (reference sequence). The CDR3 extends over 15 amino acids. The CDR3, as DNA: TGTGCCAGCACCATAAGTGGGGGACAGTTGGATGGCTACACCTTC. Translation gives CASTISGGQLDGYTF.

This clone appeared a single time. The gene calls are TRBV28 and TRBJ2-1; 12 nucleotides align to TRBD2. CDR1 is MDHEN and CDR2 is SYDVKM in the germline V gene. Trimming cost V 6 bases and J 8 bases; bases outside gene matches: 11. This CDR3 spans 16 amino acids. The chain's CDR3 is CASRYLAGGPGDEQFF. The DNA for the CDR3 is TGTGCCAGCAGGTACCTAGCGGGAGGGCCGGGAGATGAGCAGTTCTTC. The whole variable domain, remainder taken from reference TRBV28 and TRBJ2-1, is DVKVTQSSRYLVKRTGEKVFLECVQDMDHENMFWYRQDPGLGLRLIYFSYDVKMKEKGDIPEGYSVSREKKERFSLILESASTNQTSMYLCASRYLAGGPGDEQFFGPGTRLTVL.

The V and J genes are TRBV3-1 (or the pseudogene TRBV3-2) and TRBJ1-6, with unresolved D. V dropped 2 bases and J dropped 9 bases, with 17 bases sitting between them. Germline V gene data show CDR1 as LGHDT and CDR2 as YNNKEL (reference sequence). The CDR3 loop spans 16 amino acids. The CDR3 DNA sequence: TGTGCCAGCAGCCAACCGAACATACTAAGCGGTTCACCCCTCCACTTT. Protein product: CASSQPNILSGSPLHF.

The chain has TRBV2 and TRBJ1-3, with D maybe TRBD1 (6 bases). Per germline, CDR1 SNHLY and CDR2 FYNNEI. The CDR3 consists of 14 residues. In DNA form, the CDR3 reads TGTGCAGGGGGGCAGGGGATCTCTGGAAACACCATATATTTT. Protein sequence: CAGGQGISGNTIYF. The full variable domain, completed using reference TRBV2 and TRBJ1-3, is EPEVTQTPSHQVTQMGQEVILRCVPISNHLYFYWYRQILGQKVEFLVSFYNNEISEKSEIFDDQFSVERPDGSNFTLKIRSTKLEDSAMYFCAGGQGISGNTIYFGEGSWLTVV.

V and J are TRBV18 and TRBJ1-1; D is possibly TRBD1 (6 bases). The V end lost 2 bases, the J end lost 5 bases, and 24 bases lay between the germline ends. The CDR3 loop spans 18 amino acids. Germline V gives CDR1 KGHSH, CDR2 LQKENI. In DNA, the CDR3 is TGTGCCAGCTCACCAGCGGGAGGGCCTCTCAGGGGTTGGACTGAAGCTTTCTTT. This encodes CASSPAGGPLRGWTEAFF. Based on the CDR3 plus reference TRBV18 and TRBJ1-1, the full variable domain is NAGVMQNPRHLVRRRGQEARLRCSPMKGHSHVYWYRQLPEEGLKFMVYLQKENIIDESGMPKERFSAEFPKEGPSILRIQQVVRGDSAAYFCASSPAGGPLRGWTEAFFGQGTRLTVV.

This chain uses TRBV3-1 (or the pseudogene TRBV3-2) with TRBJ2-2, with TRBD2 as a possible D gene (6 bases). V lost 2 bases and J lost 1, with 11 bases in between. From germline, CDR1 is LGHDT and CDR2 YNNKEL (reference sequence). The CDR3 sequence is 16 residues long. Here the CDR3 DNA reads TGTGCCAGCAGCCAAAGAGGCGGGATGAACACCGGGGAGCTGTTTTTT. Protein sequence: CASSQRGGMNTGELFF.

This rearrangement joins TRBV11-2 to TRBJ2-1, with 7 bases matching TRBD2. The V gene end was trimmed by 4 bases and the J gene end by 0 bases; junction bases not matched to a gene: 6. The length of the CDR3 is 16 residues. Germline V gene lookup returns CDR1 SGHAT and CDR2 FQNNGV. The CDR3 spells CASSSERGSSYNEQFF. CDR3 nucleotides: TGTGCCAGCAGCTCAGAGCGGGGTAGCTCCTACAATGAGCAGTTCTTC.

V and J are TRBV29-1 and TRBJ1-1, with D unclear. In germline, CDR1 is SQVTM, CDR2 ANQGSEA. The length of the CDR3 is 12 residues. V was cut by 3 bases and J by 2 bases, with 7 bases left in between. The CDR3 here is CSVDKGNTEAFF. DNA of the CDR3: TGCAGCGTTGACAAGGGTAACACTGAAGCTTTCTTT.

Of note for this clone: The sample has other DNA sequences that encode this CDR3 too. The CDR3 bases are TGTGCCAGCAGCTTAGAGGGGACAGCAAACACTGAAGCTTTCTTT. It codes for CASSLEGTANTEAFF. This chain links TRBV7-2 with TRBJ1-1; 7 bases line up with TRBD1. Per germline, CDR1 SGHTA and CDR2 FQGNSA. The CDR3 covers 15 residues. Trimming at V came to 1 base and at J to 2 bases, leaving 4 bases not matched to a gene.

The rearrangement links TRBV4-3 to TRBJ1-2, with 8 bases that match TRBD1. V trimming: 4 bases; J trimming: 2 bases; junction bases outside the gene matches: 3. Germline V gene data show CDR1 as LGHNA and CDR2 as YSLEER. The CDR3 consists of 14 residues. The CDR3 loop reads CASSRTGSNYGYTF. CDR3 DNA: TGCGCCAGCAGCCGGACAGGGTCCAACTATGGCTACACCTTC.

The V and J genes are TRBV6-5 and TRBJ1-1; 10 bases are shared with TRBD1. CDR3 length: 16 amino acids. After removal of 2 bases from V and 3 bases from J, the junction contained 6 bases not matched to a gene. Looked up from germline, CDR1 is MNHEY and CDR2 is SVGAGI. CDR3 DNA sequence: TGTGCCAGCAGTTACGGAGACAGGGGGCTCGACACTGAAGCTTTCTTT. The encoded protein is CASSYGDRGLDTEAFF.

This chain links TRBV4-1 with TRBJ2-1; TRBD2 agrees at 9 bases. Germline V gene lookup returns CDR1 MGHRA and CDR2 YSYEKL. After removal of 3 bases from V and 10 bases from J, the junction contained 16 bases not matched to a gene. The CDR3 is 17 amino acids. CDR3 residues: CASSHYGQAGGGVEQFF. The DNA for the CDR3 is TGCGCCAGCAGCCATTACGGCCAAGCGGGGGGCGGGGTGGAGCAGTTCTTC.

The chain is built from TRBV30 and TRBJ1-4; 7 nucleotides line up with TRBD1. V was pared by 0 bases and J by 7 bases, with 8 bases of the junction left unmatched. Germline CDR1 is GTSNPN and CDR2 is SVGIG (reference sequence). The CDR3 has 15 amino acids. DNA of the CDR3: TGTGCCTGGAGTGTAGGCCAGGGGGGAGGTGAAAAACTGTTTTTT. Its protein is CAWSVGQGGGEKLFF.

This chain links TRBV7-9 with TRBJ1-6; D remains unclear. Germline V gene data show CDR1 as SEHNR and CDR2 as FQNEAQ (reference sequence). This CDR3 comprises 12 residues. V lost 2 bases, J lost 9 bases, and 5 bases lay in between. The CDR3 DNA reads TGTGCCAGCAGCTTATATGGTTCACCCCTCCACTTT. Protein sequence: CASSLYGSPLHF.

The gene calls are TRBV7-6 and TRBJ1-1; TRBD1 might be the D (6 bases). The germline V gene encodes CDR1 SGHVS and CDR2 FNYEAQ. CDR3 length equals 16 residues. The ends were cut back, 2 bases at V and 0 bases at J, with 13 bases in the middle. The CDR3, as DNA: TGTGCCAGCAGCTTAAGACAGGCTTTCGTGAACACTGAAGCTTTCTTT. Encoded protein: CASSLRQAFVNTEAFF.

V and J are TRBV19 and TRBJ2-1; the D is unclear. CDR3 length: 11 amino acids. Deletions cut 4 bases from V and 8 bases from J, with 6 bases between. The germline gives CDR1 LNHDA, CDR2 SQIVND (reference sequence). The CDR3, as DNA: TGTGCCAGTAGTAATAGGGATGAGCAGTTCTTC. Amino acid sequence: CASSNRDEQFF.